A single sample is the source of the 27 T cell receptor beta chains below, sequenced in a study of OX40 agonist ivuxolimab in advanced cancers. Here immunoSEQ multiplex PCR was the method, and the copy in TCRdb shows in-frame clones only, minus some. The repertoire has about 95,000 clones, 90% to 95% of them found once; the top ten carry roughly 2.5%. This specimen consisted of CD4+ or CD8+ T cells sorted from blood, obtained in a trial of the OX40 agonist ivuxolimab. These receptors originate from an adult with an advanced solid tumor such as melanoma, head and neck, liver or kidney cancer.

The CDR3, as DNA: TGTGCCAGTACCGCCTCGGGGGTGGCTGAAAAACTGTTTTTT. It is translated as CASTASGVAEKLFF. This chain uses TRBV19 with TRBJ1-4; perhaps TRBD1 as D (5 bases). The CDR3 is made up of 14 amino acids. V lost 7 bases, J lost 7 bases, and 16 bases lay in between. Germline V CDR1 and CDR2: LNHDA, SQIVND (reference sequence).

The chain recombines TRBV5-4 with TRBJ1-3, with D tentatively TRBD1 (6 bases). Trimming removed 4 bases from V and 0 bases from J, with 11 bases in between. In germline, CDR1 is SGHNT, CDR2 YYREEE (reference sequence). The CDR3 is 15 amino acids. CDR3 residues: CASSGPTGSGNTIYF. CDR3 sequence (DNA): TGTGCCAGCAGCGGGCCGACAGGCTCTGGAAACACCATATATTTT. The whole variable domain, remainder taken from reference TRBV5-4 and TRBJ1-3, is ETGVTQSPTHLIKTRGQQVTLRCSSQSGHNTVSWYQQALGQGPQFIFQYYREEENGRGNFPPRFSGLQFPNYSSELNVNALELDDSALYLCASSGPTGSGNTIYFGEGSWLTVV.

V is TRBV5-1 and J is TRBJ1-1; TRBD1 is a possible D gene (5 bases). Trimming removed 5 bases at V and 3 bases at J, with 5 bases between. The germline CDR1 and CDR2 sequences are SGHRS and YFSETQ. The CDR3 totals 11 residues. In DNA form, the CDR3 reads TGCGCCAGCAGGGGGGACACTGAAGCTTTCTTT. Residues: CASRGDTEAFF.

The V gene is TRBV10-1, the J gene TRBJ2-7; D ambiguous. Trimming took 0 bases from V and 0 from J, leaving 9 bases between them. Germline V lookup: CDR1 WNHNN, CDR2 SYGVQD (reference sequence). This CDR3 is 15 amino acids long. In nucleotides, the CDR3 is TGCGCCAGCAGTGAGTCGGTAGGCGGCTCCTACGAGCAGTACTTC. Protein sequence: CASSESVGGSYEQYF.

CDR3 sequence reads: CASSPVRGPTSSYEQYF. CDR3 bases: TGTGCCAGCAGCCCGGTCCGGGGGCCCACTAGCTCCTACGAGCAGTACTTC. V gene TRBV11-2 combines with J gene TRBJ2-7; D may match TRBD1 or TRBD2 (6 bases each). Trimming shortened V by 5 bases and J by 0 bases, and 20 bases separated the two germline ends. This CDR3 comprises 17 residues. Germline loops: CDR1 SGHAT, CDR2 FQNNGV. The variable domain in full, with the rest retrieved from reference TRBV11-2 and TRBJ2-7, is EAGVAQSPRYKIIEKRQSVAFWCNPISGHATLYWYQQILGQGPKLLIQFQNNGVVDDSQLPKDRFSAERLKGVDSTLKIQPAKLEDSAVYLCASSPVRGPTSSYEQYFGPGTRLTVT.

This chain joins TRBV6-6 and TRBJ2-2; D unresolved. The CDR3 totals 15 residues. V was cut by 5 bases and J by 0 bases, with 10 bases left in between. Germline lookup yields CDR1 MNHNY and CDR2 SVGAGI (reference sequence). In DNA, the CDR3 is TGTGCCAGCAGTCGATTAAACACGAACACCGGGGAGCTGTTTTTT. Translated, it gives CASSRLNTNTGELFF.

The chain combines TRBV5-6 with TRBJ2-7; no clear D. This CDR3 is 12 amino acids long. Deletions cut 4 bases from V and 2 bases from J, with 7 bases between. Germline assignment: CDR1 SGHDT and CDR2 YYEEEE. The CDR3 DNA reads as TGTGCCAGCAGCCGACCGGCCTACGAGCAGTACTTC. This codes for CASSRPAYEQYF.

This clone appeared a single time. This chain connects TRBV19 to TRBJ2-1, with 9 bases fitting TRBD2. The CDR3 is made up of 14 amino acids. J lost 7 bases, V lost 5 bases, and 6 bases had no gene match. Germline-derived CDR1 and CDR2 are LNHDA and SQIVND (reference sequence). The CDR3 sequence is CASSSGLARNEQFF. The CDR3 nucleotides are TGTGCCAGTAGTTCCGGACTAGCGAGAAATGAGCAGTTCTTC.

V and J are TRBV5-1 and TRBJ1-5; perhaps TRBD1 as D (5 bases). Germline loops: CDR1 SGHRS, CDR2 YFSETQ. CDR3 size: 14 residues. V gave up 4 bases and J gave up 7 bases, with 15 bases separating them. This chain's CDR3 is CASSPGWGTQPQHF. CDR3 coding DNA: TGCGCCAGCAGCCCAGGGTGGGGGACCCAGCCCCAGCATTTT.

This clone was seen only a few times. The genes are TRBV20-1 and TRBJ1-1, with D possibly TRBD1 on 6 matching bases. CDR1 DFQATT and CDR2 SNEGSKA come from the germline V gene (reference sequence). CDR3 length: 11 amino acids. V dropped 4 bases and J dropped 5 bases, with 8 bases sitting between them. The CDR3 loop reads CSATQGTEAFF. The CDR3 DNA follows: TGCAGTGCTACTCAGGGGACTGAAGCTTTCTTT.

The V call is TRBV11-2, the J call TRBJ1-2; the D gene is possibly TRBD1 (6 bases). The V gene lost 5 bases and the J gene lost 3 bases, with 13 bases spanning the gap. This CDR3 contains 14 residues. CDR1 is SGHAT and CDR2 is FQNNGV in the germline V gene. This chain's CDR3 is CASSQGNGHYGYTF. The CDR3 nucleotides read TGTGCCAGCAGCCAGGGGAACGGCCACTATGGCTACACCTTC.

CDR3 sequence: CASSLQLGNEQYF. The CDR3 DNA reads TGTGCCAGCAGCTTGCAGTTGGGGAACGAGCAGTACTTC. V is TRBV5-6 and J is TRBJ2-7, with D uncertain. Germline values: CDR1 SGHDT, CDR2 YYEEEE. The CDR3 extends over 13 amino acids. Between the trimmed V and J ends, which lost 1 base and 5 bases, there was a span of 10 bases. Complete variable domain (other parts from reference TRBV5-6 and TRBJ2-7): DAGVTQSPTHLIKTRGQQVTLRCSPKSGHDTVSWYQQALGQGPQFIFQYYEEEERQRGNFPDRFSGHQFPNYSSELNVNALLLGDSALYLCASSLQLGNEQYFGPGTRLTVT.

This clone was detected only a few times. The rearrangement joins TRBV11-2 to TRBJ2-7; TRBD1 matches at 9 bases. This CDR3 has 13 residues. The V segment lost 8 bases and the J segment 4 bases; nucleotides outside the gene matches: 6. Germline V gene sequence: CDR1 SGHAT, CDR2 FQNNGV. CDR3 amino acids: CASAGQGGYEQYF. The CDR3 nucleotides are TGTGCCAGCGCGGGACAGGGCGGATACGAGCAGTACTTC.

This chain links TRBV9 with TRBJ1-3; possible D gene TRBD1, 5 bases. Germline values: CDR1 SGDLS, CDR2 YYNGEE. Trimming cost V 3 bases and J 0 bases, with 10 bases left between them. This CDR3 is built from 15 residues. CDR3 sequence reads: CASSDRDGSGNTIYF. The DNA of the CDR3 is TGTGCCAGCAGCGACCGGGACGGCTCTGGAAACACCATATATTTT.

The chain links TRBV2 to TRBJ2-2, with 8 bases aligning to TRBD1. The germline CDR1 and CDR2 sequences are SNHLY and FYNNEI. V lost 7 bases and J lost 6; bases outside the gene matches: 7. The CDR3 runs 14 residues. CDR3 amino acids: CASTGQGRAGELFF. For the CDR3, the DNA is TGTGCCAGCACCGGACAGGGAAGGGCCGGGGAGCTGTTTTTT.

The CDR3 sequence is CASSAQARETQYF. In DNA form, the CDR3 reads TGTGCCAGCAGCGCGCAGGCTAGGGAGACCCAGTACTTC. This chain links TRBV7-3 with TRBJ2-5; unclear D gene. This CDR3 has 13 residues. Germline assignment: CDR1 SGHTA and CDR2 FQGTGA. Trimming took off 5 bases at V and 5 bases at J, with 12 bases between the two ends.

This clone occurred once. The chain uses TRBV28 and TRBJ2-7; TRBD1 might be the D (6 bases). The CDR3 has 14 residues. V was cut by 4 bases and J by 2 bases, with 12 bases left in between. In germline, CDR1 is MDHEN, CDR2 SYDVKM. The CDR3: CASSSYGQPYEQYF. The CDR3, as DNA: TGTGCCAGCAGTTCCTACGGACAGCCCTACGAGCAGTACTTC.

The V call is TRBV19, the J call TRBJ1-5; a possible D gene is TRBD1 (5 bases). CDR1 is LNHDA, CDR2 SQIVND, per germline (reference sequence). This CDR3 is built from 13 residues. V was trimmed by 6 bases and J by 0 bases, leaving 6 bases between them. CDR3 DNA: TGTGCCAGTAGGGACACTAGCAATCAGCCCCAGCATTTT. Its translation is CASRDTSNQPQHF.

This clone was recorded only once. The chain combines TRBV20-1 with TRBJ2-5; no firm D call. The J call may be wrong; the DNA end is better matched by TRBJ2-7. This CDR3 contains 10 residues. CDR1 and CDR2 (germline): DFQATT, SNEGSKA (reference sequence). The CDR3 protein is CSAKPYEQYF. CDR3 DNA sequence: TGCAGTGCTAAACCCTACGAGCAGTACTTC.

The J gene is TRBJ2-7, the V gene TRBV6-5; possibly TRBD2 for D (6 bases). The germline gives CDR1 MNHEY, CDR2 SVGAGI. Trimming shortened V by 7 bases and J by 0 bases, and 16 bases separated the two germline ends. The CDR3 spans 15 residues. For the CDR3, the DNA is TGTGCCAGCACACGGCGGGGTCAGAGCTCCTACGAGCAGTACTTC. It codes for CASTRRGQSSYEQYF.

The chain employs TRBV27 and TRBJ2-3, with TRBD1 matching over 8 bases. V shed 5 bases and J 3 bases; nucleotides not matched to a gene: 10. The CDR3 runs to 16 residues. Germline CDR1 reads MNHEY; CDR2 reads SMNVEV (reference sequence). As DNA, the CDR3 is TGTGCCAGCAGTGAAATGCAGGGGGCTGAGACAGATACGCAGTATTTT. Translating gives CASSEMQGAETDTQYF.

The chain recombines TRBV6-1 with TRBJ1-1, with a weak D call TRBD1 (5 bases). CDR1 and CDR2 from the germline V gene are MNHNS and SASEGT. The CDR3 covers 13 residues. V was clipped by 1 base and J by 4 bases, with 7 bases between them. For the CDR3, the DNA is TGTGCCAGCAGTGAAGGTGGGGGCACTGAAGCTTTCTTT. Translated, it gives CASSEGGGTEAFF.

This chain connects TRBV6-4 to TRBJ2-2; D unresolved. Trimming removed 4 bases at V and 6 bases at J, with 9 bases between. This CDR3 comprises 13 residues. Looked up from germline, CDR1 is MRHNA and CDR2 is SNTAGT. CDR3 residues: CASSGTQAGELFF. The CDR3 DNA follows: TGTGCCAGCAGTGGGACCCAGGCCGGGGAGCTGTTTTTT.

The rearrangement links TRBV6-5 to TRBJ1-3; D uncertain. This CDR3 is built from 13 residues. From germline, CDR1 is MNHEY and CDR2 SVGAGI. Between the trimmed V and J ends, which lost 6 bases and 0 bases, there was a span of 6 bases. The CDR3 nucleotides are TGTGCCAGCAGGGCAATCTCTGGAAACACCATATATTTT. This gives the protein CASRAISGNTIYF.

This clone occurred a few times. This rearrangement joins TRBV28 to TRBJ2-7, with unresolved D. CDR1 MDHEN and CDR2 SYDVKM come from the germline V gene. This CDR3 contains 14 residues. V lost 5 bases and J 3 bases, leaving 14 bases between the germline ends. This CDR3 reads CASSTPSGIYEQYF. CDR3 bases: TGTGCCAGCAGTACCCCTAGTGGAATCTACGAGCAGTACTTC.

The CDR3 coding sequence is TGTGCAAGTCGCTTAGATCCCTGCCAAGAGACCCAGTACTTC. It translates to CASRLDPCQETQYF. The genes are TRBV12-2 and TRBJ2-5; TRBD2, the table's D call, lacks a check against the DNA. TRBV12-2 is an annotated pseudogene. The length of the CDR3 is 14 residues.

The rearrangement joins TRBV15 to TRBJ2-1; maybe TRBD1 (5 bases). V gave up 1 base and J gave up 10 bases, with 8 bases separating them. The CDR3 contains 12 residues. Per the germline V gene, CDR1 is LNHNV and CDR2 is YYDKDF (reference sequence). The CDR3 nucleotides are TGTGCCACCAGCAGAGCTCCAGGGGAGCAGTTCTTC. Translated: CATSRAPGEQFF.